This T cell receptor (beta chain) was sequenced during a study of blood T cell repertoires in COVID-19. For the study at large: Donors in the United States, Italy and Spain gave samples during acute or convalescent COVID-19. From T cells, B-cell-depleted T cells, or PBMCs came the material, which was cDNA or gDNA.

This clone was found once. Using immunoSEQ multiplex PCR, the repertoire was profiled, and TCRdb retains in-frame clones only, with some absent. The table has about 100,000 clones, approximately 91% seen once. This TCR derives from a man in his fifties or sixties with active COVID-19. Material for sequencing was peripheral blood.

The CDR3, as DNA: TGTGCCAGCAAAATAGCGGGAGTGACCCCCTACGAGCAGTACGTC. It specifies CASKIAGVTPYEQYV. The chain carries TRBV2 and TRBJ2-7; 9 positions agree with TRBD2. CDR1 is SNHLY and CDR2 is FYNNEI in the germline V gene. This CDR3 is 15 amino acids long. The V segment lost 7 bases and the J segment 2 bases; nucleotides outside the gene matches: 9.